The rows below give T cell receptor beta chains drawn from one sample of a study of OX40 agonist ivuxolimab in advanced cancers. Method: immunoSEQ multiplex PCR; TCRdb's copy keeps in-frame clones and lacks some. The table includes around 70,000 clones, around 85% detected once. The sequenced sample was CD4+ or CD8+ T cells sorted from blood, obtained in a trial of the OX40 agonist ivuxolimab. Receptors originate from an adult with an advanced solid tumor such as melanoma, head and neck, liver or kidney cancer. The CDR3 runs from the conserved cysteine through the conserved F or W. A D gene is named only where the DNA matches it firmly. Some rows have no size entry. The others give once, few or many, or a class for an expanded clone.

size	J	V	D	DNA	CDR3
NA	TRBJ1-1	TRBV6-1	NA	TGTGCCAGCAGTGAAAGGGGGGGCACCCTAAACACTGAAGCTTTCTTT	CASSERGGTLNTEAFF
NA	TRBJ1-1	TRBV6-5	NA	TGTGCCAGCAGATCACAGGGTGGCACTGAAGCTTTCTTT	CASRSQGGTEAFF
NA	TRBJ2-3	TRBV5-1	NA	TGCGCCAGCAGCGCTCTCATGGGAGATACGCAGTATTTT	CASSALMGDTQYF
NA	TRBJ1-2	TRBV2	NA	TGTGCCAGCAGTGCCGCCGGACAAGCTAACTATGGCTACACCTTC	CASSAAGQANYGYTF
NA	TRBJ2-1	TRBV18	TRBD1	TGTGCCAGCTCACCACCGTCCAGGGGGCAAGAGCAGTTCTTC	CASSPPSRGQEQFF
few	TRBJ2-2	TRBV2	TRBD2	TGTGCCAGCAGCCCTAGGACTAGGGCCGGGGAGCTGTTTTTT	CASSPRTRAGELFF
NA	TRBJ2-7	TRBV11-2	NA	TGTGCCAGCAGCTTACGGACGGGGAATGGTGGCTACGAGCAGTACTTC	CASSLRTGNGGYEQYF
once	TRBJ1-4	TRBV15	NA	TGTGCCACCAGCAGAGATTTCGAAAAACTGTTTTTT	CATSRDFEKLFF
few	TRBJ2-3	TRBV19	NA	TGTGCCAGTAGTATCCGCTTACTCACAGATACGCAGTATTTT	CASSIRLLTDTQYF
NA	TRBJ1-5	TRBV28	NA	TGTGCCAGCAGTTCCGCGGCCCCCTCAGATCAGCCCCAGCATTTT	CASSSAAPSDQPQHF
NA	TRBJ1-4	TRBV6-5	NA	TGTGCCAGCAGTTCGCTACCCTTAGCTTCGGAAAAACTGTTTTTT	CASSSLPLASEKLFF
few	TRBJ1-1	TRBV19	NA	TGTGCCAGTAGTTCAAGGGAGTGGGCCACTGAAGCTTTCTTT	CASSSREWATEAFF
NA	TRBJ2-7	TRBV14	NA	TGTGCCAGCAGCCAATTAAACATGAACTTCAACTACGAGCAGTACTTC	CASSQLNMNFNYEQYF
NA	TRBJ1-1	TRBV5-1	NA	TGCGCCAGCGGTCGCCAGGGGATGAACACTGAAGCTTTCTTT	CASGRQGMNTEAFF
NA	TRBJ2-7	TRBV5-1	TRBD1	TGCGCCAGCAGCTTGGGGGCTCTGGCGGACAGGGGTGTCGAGCAGTACTTC	CASSLGALADRGVEQYF
NA	TRBJ1-1	TRBV6-5	NA	TGTGCCAGCAGTTACTCAATCGTGGGGAACACTGAAGCTTTCTTT	CASSYSIVGNTEAFF
few	TRBJ1-1	TRBV18	NA	TGTGCCAGCTCACCACAAGGGGCTTTGAGGAACACTGAAGCTTTCTTT	CASSPQGALRNTEAFF
NA	TRBJ1-5	TRBV5-1	NA	TGCGCCAGCAGCTTGGACTTAAGTCAGCCCCAGCATTTT	CASSLDLSQPQHF
NA	TRBJ2-7	TRBV19	TRBD2	TGTGCCAGTAGGAGAGCAGCGGGAGGGCCTTTAGGCTACGAGCAGTACTTC	CASRRAAGGPLGYEQYF
NA	TRBJ2-7	TRBV2	TRBD1	TGTGCCAGCAGCCGGGACAGGGTCTCCTACGAGCAGTACTTC	CASSRDRVSYEQYF
NA	TRBJ2-3	TRBV6-5	NA	TGTGCCAGCAGACCCCCTGGGTCGGGGGCAGATACGCAGTATTTT	CASRPPGSGADTQYF
NA	TRBJ1-2	TRBV5-1	NA	TGCGCCAGCAGCTTGGATCGGGGGGGCGCGGTTGGCTACACCTTC	CASSLDRGGAVGYTF
NA	TRBJ2-3	TRBV5-5	TRBD2	TGTGCCAGCAGCTCGCGGACTAGCGGAACCACAGATACGCAGTATTTT	CASSSRTSGTTDTQYF
many	TRBJ1-4	TRBV5-1	NA	TGCGCCAGCAGCAGCACTCCAGCAACTAATGAAAAACTGTTTTTT	CASSSTPATNEKLFF
NA	TRBJ1-2	TRBV2	TRBD1	TGTGCCAGCAGAAGAGACAGGGGGGATTCCTATGGCTACACCTTC	CASRRDRGDSYGYTF
NA	TRBJ2-6	TRBV18	TRBD1	TGTGCCAGCTCTCCGGACAGGCCCTCTGGGGCCAACGTCCTGACTTTC	CASSPDRPSGANVLTF
NA	TRBJ1-3	TRBV27	NA	TGTGCCAGCAGTTTAAAGCCGGGATACACTGGAAACACCATATATTTT	CASSLKPGYTGNTIYF
NA	TRBJ2-1	TRBV4-1	TRBD2	TGCGCCAGCAGGCCCCCCGGGACTAGCGGGGGTAGGGTGGAGTTCTTC	CASRPPGTSGGRVEFF
NA	TRBJ2-2	TRBV29-1	NA	TGCAGCGTTGATGGTGGCGCCGGGGAGCTGTTTTTT	CSVDGGAGELFF
NA	TRBJ1-5	TRBV30	NA	TGTGCCTGGAGCCGGGACCCCAGCAATCAGCCCCAGCATTTT	CAWSRDPSNQPQHF
NA	TRBJ2-7	TRBV6-5	NA	TGTGCCAGCAGCCTCCCCCCCAACAGGGGAGGCGAGCAGTACTTC	CASSLPPNRGGEQYF
NA	TRBJ2-7	TRBV7-2	TRBD2	TGTGCCAGCAGCTTAGCAGCGGGAGGCTTGGGCGGCTACGAGCAGTACTTC	CASSLAAGGLGGYEQYF
NA	TRBJ1-6	TRBV5-6	TRBD1	TGTGCCAGCAGCTTAGACAGGGTTTCACCCCTCCACTTT	CASSLDRVSPLHF
NA	TRBJ1-2	TRBV7-2	NA	TGTGCCAGCAGCTTAGCGATACAGATCTATGGCTACACCTTC	CASSLAIQIYGYTF
NA	TRBJ2-6	TRBV19	NA	TGTGCCAGTAGTATCTACTCTGGGGCCAACGTCCTGACTTTC	CASSIYSGANVLTF
NA	TRBJ2-1	TRBV6-1	TRBD2	TGTGCCAGCTGCCCCCTGGAGAGCGGGAGAAATGAGCAGTTCTTC	CASCPLESGRNEQFF